The 12 T cell receptor beta chains below all came from one sample that was sequenced in a study of blood T cell repertoires in COVID-19. Assay: immunoSEQ multiplex PCR; the TCRdb copy retains only in-frame clones and omits some. The sample shows around 120,000 clones, 83% of them seen only once. Sequences were obtained from peripheral blood. The receptors derive from a man aged 25 to 40 with acute or convalescent COVID-19.

The V and J genes are TRBV5-1 and TRBJ2-2; 7 nucleotides align to TRBD1. V dropped 5 bases and J dropped 5; count of bases not matched to a gene: 6. The germline gives CDR1 SGHRS, CDR2 YFSETQ. The CDR3 totals 14 residues. CDR3 protein: CASRSGTATGELFF. The CDR3 DNA reads TGCGCCAGCAGGTCCGGGACAGCGACCGGGGAGCTGTTTTTT. Full variable domain (missing parts from reference TRBV5-1 and TRBJ2-2): KAGVTQTPRYLIKTRGQQVTLSCSPISGHRSVSWYQQTPGQGLQFLFEYFSETQRNKGNFPGRFSGRQFSNSRSEMNVSTLELGDSALYLCASRSGTATGELFFGEGSRLTVL.

The chain combines TRBV4-3 with TRBJ2-3, with 8 bases matching TRBD1. The germline CDR1 and CDR2 sequences are LGHNA and YSLEER. This CDR3 has 15 amino acids. Trimming cost V 3 bases and J 2 bases; bases outside gene matches: 4. This chain's CDR3 is CASSQTGAATDTQYF. CDR3 nucleotide sequence: TGCGCCAGCAGCCAGACAGGGGCGGCCACAGATACGCAGTATTTT.

This sequence joins TRBV5-8 and TRBJ1-3, with 7 bases lining up with TRBD1. CDR1 is SGHTS and CDR2 is YDEGEE in the germline V gene. The V gene end was trimmed by 4 bases and the J gene end by 2 bases; junction bases not matched to a gene: 3. The CDR3 runs to 14 residues. CDR3 bases: TGTGCCAGCAGCCCCGGGACAGCTGGAAACACCATATATTTT. Amino acid sequence: CASSPGTAGNTIYF.

The rearrangement uses TRBV5-5 and TRBJ1-2; TRBD1 agrees at 8 bases. V gave up 4 bases and J gave up 6 bases; unmatched junction bases: 8. The CDR3 totals 14 residues. Germline values: CDR1 SGHKS, CDR2 YYEKEE (reference sequence). The CDR3 nucleotides are TGTGCCAGCAGCGTAAACAGGGGGGCGGATGGCTACACCTTC. Residues: CASSVNRGADGYTF.

The rearrangement uses TRBV5-1 and TRBJ2-3; TRBD2 agrees at 7 bases. The germline CDR1 and CDR2 sequences are SGHRS and YFSETQ. This CDR3 has 15 residues. V trimming: 4 bases; J trimming: 0 bases; junction bases outside the gene matches: 5. The CDR3 loop is CASSPRTRSTDTQYF. The DNA of the CDR3 is TGCGCCAGCAGCCCAAGGACTAGGAGCACAGATACGCAGTATTTT.

This sequence joins TRBV19 and TRBJ2-3; 7 nucleotides line up with TRBD2. In germline, CDR1 is LNHDA, CDR2 SQIVND (reference sequence). Trimming cost V 4 bases and J 6 bases; bases outside gene matches: 16. This CDR3 region has 17 residues. The CDR3 protein is CASSTGNPGGKGDTQYF. CDR3 coding DNA: TGTGCCAGTAGTACGGGAAATCCCGGGGGGAAAGGGGATACGCAGTATTTT.

V is TRBV7-8 and J is TRBJ1-5, with TRBD1 matching 8 bases. The trim removed 4 bases at V and 5 bases at J, leaving 7 bases unmatched. The CDR3 totals 15 residues. Germline CDR1 and CDR2: SGHVS and FQNEAQ. For the CDR3, the DNA is TGTGCCAGCAGCTCGGCCGGGACAGGATATCAGCCCCAGCATTTT. Protein sequence: CASSSAGTGYQPQHF.

This clone was counted only a few times. The V gene is TRBV9, the J gene TRBJ1-4; 9 nucleotides line up with TRBD1. Germline CDR1 and CDR2: SGDLS and YYNGEE. The CDR3 totals 15 residues. Unmatched junction bases numbered 7, after V lost 3 bases and J lost 7 bases. This CDR3 reads CASSGGQGSIEKLFF. Written as DNA, the CDR3 is TGTGCCAGCAGCGGCGGACAGGGGTCAATTGAAAAACTGTTTTTT.

The CDR3 region is CASSSTGVQGNEQFF. DNA of the CDR3: TGTGCCAGCTCATCAACGGGTGTGCAGGGGAATGAGCAGTTCTTC. The rearrangement links TRBV18 to TRBJ2-1, with D perhaps TRBD1 (6 bases). CDR1 is KGHSH, CDR2 LQKENI, per germline. CDR3 length equals 15 residues. The V gene lost 5 bases and the J gene lost 7 bases, with 18 bases spanning the gap.

Here the CDR3 DNA reads TGCGCCAGCAGCCTTACTAGAATCGCAGATACGCAGTATTTT. Translating gives CASSLTRIADTQYF. The chain joins TRBV4-3 to TRBJ2-3, with TRBD2 as a possible D gene (5 bases). The V gene lost 4 bases and the J gene lost 4 bases, with 12 bases spanning the gap. The CDR3 loop spans 14 amino acids. CDR1 LGHNA and CDR2 YSLEER come from the germline V gene.

This chain links TRBV29-1 with TRBJ2-3; D uncertain. The CDR3 is 10 amino acids. Germline assignment: CDR1 SQVTM and CDR2 ANQGSEA. The V and J ends lost 5 bases and 6 bases respectively, with 6 bases between them. The CDR3 nucleotides read TGCAGCGTTCGAGCCGATACGCAGTATTTT. It specifies CSVRADTQYF.

The rearrangement joins TRBV27 to TRBJ1-1; D call uncertain. Trimming removed 4 bases from V and 6 bases from J, with 9 bases in between. In germline, CDR1 is MNHEY, CDR2 SMNVEV (reference sequence). The CDR3 loop spans 12 amino acids. CDR3 sequence reads: CASSSHRAEAFF. The CDR3 DNA reads as TGTGCCAGCAGTTCACACAGAGCTGAAGCTTTCTTT.